These T cell receptor beta chains were read from a single sample in a study of cytomegalovirus exposure and HLA in healthy donors. Sequenced by immunoSEQ multiplex PCR; TCRdb stores in-frame clones only, minus some. This table has about 230,000 clones, around 88% appearing once. Specimen: PBMCs. These receptors originate from a woman aged 18-35 years in good health and CMV-seronegative. The CDR3 runs from the conserved cysteine through the conserved F or W. Each record gives: J gene, clone size, V gene, D gene, CDR3 protein, CDR3 DNA. The D gene is left open where the match is weak. Where a row states a size, it is once, few, many or the class of an expanded clone; other rows omit it.

J: TRBJ2-1
size: -
V: TRBV6-1
D: TRBD1
CDR3: CASRLQGNNEQFF
DNA: TGTGCCAGCAGGTTACAGGGGAACAATGAGCAGTTCTTC

J: TRBJ1-6
size: -
V: TRBV9
D: TRBD1
CDR3: CASSPVSGGRSPLHF
DNA: TGTGCCAGCAGCCCAGTTTCAGGGGGCAGGTCACCCCTCCACTTT

J: TRBJ1-4
size: -
V: TRBV28
D: TRBD1
CDR3: CASSSETGVKEKLFF
DNA: TGTGCCAGCAGTTCCGAAACAGGGGTAAAAGAAAAACTGTTTTTT

J: TRBJ1-1
size: once
V: TRBV7-6
D: -
CDR3: CASSYGQSEAFF
DNA: TGTGCCAGCAGCTATGGACAGTCCGAAGCTTTCTTT

J: TRBJ2-7
size: -
V: TRBV7-2
D: -
CDR3: CASSLGATVSYEQYF
DNA: TGTGCCAGCAGCTTAGGAGCGACGGTCTCCTACGAGCAGTACTTC

J: TRBJ1-1
size: -
V: TRBV13
D: TRBD1
CDR3: CASRLDRGRGGAFF
DNA: TGTGCCAGCAGACTGGACAGGGGGAGGGGTGGAGCTTTCTTT

J: TRBJ2-7
size: -
V: TRBV25-1
D: -
CDR3: CASRFGYEQYF
DNA: TGTGCCAGCAGGTTCGGGTACGAGCAGTACTTC

J: TRBJ2-6
size: -
V: TRBV2
D: -
CDR3: CASSEPGHPSGANVLTF
DNA: TGTGCCAGCAGTGAACCGGGACACCCCTCTGGGGCCAACGTCCTGACTTTC

J: TRBJ1-1
size: -
V: TRBV5-1
D: -
CDR3: CASSSLGPTEAFF
DNA: TGCGCCAGCAGCTCGCTGGGGCCCACTGAAGCTTTCTTT

J: TRBJ2-5
size: -
V: TRBV10-1
D: TRBD2
CDR3: CASSEGSGGKTQYF
DNA: TGCGCCAGCAGTGAAGGTAGCGGGGGGAAGACCCAGTACTTC

J: TRBJ1-2
size: once
V: TRBV25-1
D: TRBD1
CDR3: CASSVDRGYGYTF
DNA: TGTGCCAGCAGTGTAGACAGGGGATATGGCTACACCTTC

J: TRBJ2-7
size: few
V: TRBV7-2
D: -
CDR3: CASSDFAGTGYYEQYF
DNA: TGTGCCAGCAGCGACTTCGCCGGGACTGGGTACTACGAGCAGTACTTC

J: TRBJ1-1
size: -
V: TRBV5-4
D: TRBD1
CDR3: CASSPVLGQGGNTEAFF
DNA: TGTGCCAGCAGCCCCGTTTTAGGACAGGGGGGGAACACTGAAGCTTTCTTT

J: TRBJ2-2
size: few
V: TRBV19
D: -
CDR3: CASSIFQGGNTGELFF
DNA: TGTGCCAGTAGTATATTTCAGGGAGGGAACACCGGGGAGCTGTTTTTT

J: TRBJ2-2
size: once
V: TRBV7-3
D: TRBD2
CDR3: CASSLRPGLARGNTGELFF
DNA: TGTGCCAGCAGCTTAAGGCCCGGACTAGCGAGGGGAAACACCGGGGAGCTGTTTTTT

J: TRBJ1-6
size: -
V: TRBV2
D: -
CDR3: CASSADSNSPLHF
DNA: TGTGCCAGCAGTGCGGACAGCAATTCACCCCTCCACTTT

J: TRBJ2-7
size: -
V: TRBV7-9
D: TRBD2
CDR3: CASSSLYGTSQNEQYF
DNA: TGTGCCAGCAGCTCATTGTACGGGACTAGTCAGAACGAGCAGTACTTC

J: TRBJ2-7
size: -
V: TRBV29-1
D: -
CDR3: CSVEPTDSYEQYF
DNA: TGCAGCGTTGAACCGACAGACAGCTACGAGCAGTACTTC

J: TRBJ2-7
size: -
V: TRBV6-5
D: TRBD2
CDR3: CASNGLAGHGEQYF
DNA: TGTGCCAGCAATGGACTAGCGGGGCACGGCGAGCAGTACTTC

J: TRBJ2-7
size: -
V: TRBV27
D: TRBD2
CDR3: CASSLGNEREISEQYF
DNA: TGTGCCAGCAGTTTAGGGAACGAGCGGGAGATTTCCGAGCAGTACTTC

J: TRBJ2-7
size: -
V: TRBV7-9
D: TRBD2
CDR3: CSSSSALTSGSYEQYF
DNA: TGTTCCAGCAGCTCCGCCCTGACTAGCGGTTCCTACGAGCAGTACTTC

J: TRBJ2-5
size: few
V: TRBV7-2
D: -
CDR3: CASSVRTTEETQYF
DNA: TGTGCCAGCAGCGTACGGACTACAGAAGAGACCCAGTACTTC

J: TRBJ2-5
size: -
V: TRBV4-3
D: -
CDR3: CASSSSGEGETQYF
DNA: TGCGCCAGCAGCTCCTCGGGCGAGGGAGAGACCCAGTACTTC

J: TRBJ1-3
size: -
V: TRBV4-3
D: -
CDR3: CASSQRKNTPGNTIYF
DNA: TGCGCCAGCAGCCAGCGAAAAAATACGCCCGGAAACACCATATATTTT

J: TRBJ2-1
size: -
V: TRBV6-6
D: -
CDR3: CASSSVPSGEQFF
DNA: TGTGCCAGCAGTTCTGTTCCCTCGGGAGAGCAGTTCTTC

J: TRBJ2-4
size: -
V: TRBV27
D: -
CDR3: CASSLYPKNIQYF
DNA: TGTGCCAGCAGTTTATATCCTAAAAACATTCAGTACTTC

J: TRBJ2-1
size: -
V: TRBV7-3
D: TRBD2
CDR3: CASSPKGLAGYSYNEQFF
DNA: TGTGCCAGCAGCCCCAAAGGACTAGCGGGATATTCCTACAATGAGCAGTTCTTC

J: TRBJ1-2
size: -
V: TRBV29-1
D: TRBD1
CDR3: CSVRVGTATRINYGYTF
DNA: TGCAGCGTTCGCGTCGGGACAGCCACCAGAATAAACTATGGCTACACCTTC